This T cell receptor (beta chain) originates from a study of shared clonotypes between healthy human individuals. This clone was recorded only once. The repertoire was sequenced with immunoSEQ multiplex PCR; TCRdb's copy has only in-frame clones and lacks some. The repertoire holds around 2.3 million clones, approximately 94% seen once, with 0.1% to 0.15% in the top ten. Sequenced input: naive CD4+ T cells sorted from blood. Sample subset: CD45RA+ positively selected. This TCR was sampled from a man aged 18 to 29 in good health.

CDR3 sequence reads: CASSLVGERDTEAFF. CDR3 nucleotides: TGCGCCAGCAGCTTGGTGGGGGAGAGGGACACTGAAGCTTTCTTT. The chain couples TRBV5-1 to TRBJ1-1; tentatively, D is TRBD1 (5 bases). Germline V gene sequence: CDR1 SGHRS, CDR2 YFSETQ. The CDR3 has 15 amino acids. V was shortened by 0 bases and J by 3 bases, with 12 bases between the two germline ends.